A selection of T cell receptor beta chains follows, all from one sample in a study of blood T cell repertoires in COVID-19. The protocol was immunoSEQ multiplex PCR, while the TCRdb copy is restricted to in-frame clones and leaves out a portion. The sample lists 250,000 to 350,000 clones, just under 90% seen once, with over 5.5% in the top ten. Sequencing was performed on peripheral blood. Receptors were obtained from a woman aged 45-59 years with COVID-19, enrolled during active disease. The CDR3 runs from the conserved cysteine through the conserved F or W. Fields, in order: D gene, J gene, clone size, V gene, CDR3 DNA, CDR3 protein. D genes are given only for firm matches. Clone size is given for some rows only: seen once, a few or many times, or a class if the clone is expanded.

TRBD1 TRBJ2-7 . TRBV2 TGTGCCAGCAGAGACCGGAGGACAGGGGTAAACGAGCAGTACTTC CASRDRRTGVNEQYF
. TRBJ1-3 . TRBV5-1 TGCGCCAGCAGCCAGACAAGCTCTGGAAACACCATATATTTT CASSQTSSGNTIYF
TRBD1 TRBJ1-1 . TRBV5-1 TGCGCCAGCAGCCTCGACAGGGAAGACACTGAAGCTTTCTTT CASSLDREDTEAFF
TRBD1 TRBJ2-2 . TRBV9 TGTGCCAGCAGCGTAGGAGGGACAGGGGTTCGCGGGGAGCTGTTTTTT CASSVGGTGVRGELFF
TRBD2 TRBJ2-3 . TRBV2 TGTGCCAGCAAACCGGGAGGAGTCACAGATACGCAGTATTTT CASKPGGVTDTQYF
TRBD2 TRBJ2-7 . TRBV10-2 TGCGCCAGCAGTCCGGGGAGGGCATCCTACGAGCAGTACTTC CASSPGRASYEQYF
. TRBJ2-5 . TRBV15 TGTGCCACCAGCAGGCAGGGTTCATGGACCCAGTACTTC CATSRQGSWTQYF
TRBD1 TRBJ2-7 . TRBV2 TGTGCCAGCAGCCTCGACAGGGCGGCCTTCGAGCAGTACTTC CASSLDRAAFEQYF
. TRBJ1-2 . TRBV24-1 TGTGCCACCAGTGACCCACAGGGTAACTATGGCTACACCTTC CATSDPQGNYGYTF
TRBD2 TRBJ2-3 . TRBV10-2 TGCGCCAGCGGGGGGGCGGGGGGTCGAACAGATACGCAGTATTTT CASGGAGGRTDTQYF
TRBD2 TRBJ2-7 . TRBV30 TGTGCCGGATTGACTAGCGGAAAATCCTACGAGCAGTACTTC CAGLTSGKSYEQYF
. TRBJ2-2 once TRBV15 TGTGCCACCAGAGGGGCTCGGAACACCGGGGAGCTGTTTTTT CATRGARNTGELFF
TRBD1 TRBJ2-7 . TRBV9 TGTGCCAGCAGCGTAGGGGACAGACACTACGAGCAGTACTTC CASSVGDRHYEQYF
TRBD1 TRBJ1-5 . TRBV13 TGTGCCAGCAGCTACGGACAGGGTTGGGATCAGCCCCAGCATTTT CASSYGQGWDQPQHF
. TRBJ2-5 . TRBV27 TGTGCCAGTCGTGGGCTAGCGAAGCAAGAGACCCAGTACTTC CASRGLAKQETQYF
TRBD2 TRBJ2-1 . TRBV30 TGTGCCTGGTGCGTGGGCGGGAGCGGCAATGAGCAGTTCTTC CAWCVGGSGNEQFF
. TRBJ1-2 . TRBV7-9 TGTGCCAGCAGCTTTACGGGCTATGGCTACACCTTC CASSFTGYGYTF
TRBD1 TRBJ2-7 . TRBV19 TGTGCCAGTAGTACCCGACAGGGTTTCTACGAGCAGTACTTC CASSTRQGFYEQYF
TRBD1 TRBJ1-1 . TRBV9 TGTGCCAGCAGCGTCAGAGGGGGACAGGGGTACACTGAAGCTTTCTTT CASSVRGGQGYTEAFF
TRBD1 TRBJ2-6 . TRBV7-2 TGTGCCAGCAGCTTGGCCGGGACAGGAGGCTCTGGGGCCAACGTCCTGACTTTC CASSLAGTGGSGANVLTF
TRBD1 TRBJ2-3 few TRBV2 TGTGCCAGCAGTTCCCGACAGGGGGGCACAGATACGCAGTATTTT CASSSRQGGTDTQYF
. TRBJ2-7 . TRBV23-1 TGCGCCAGCAGTCAATTGATGCAGGAGGAGTACTTC CASSQLMQEEYF
. TRBJ2-1 . TRBV30 TGTGCCTGGGAACAGGGACCTTACAATGAGCAGTTCTTC CAWEQGPYNEQFF
TRBD1 TRBJ1-1 . TRBV6-5 TGTGCCAGCAGTTACTCGCCAGGGGGTGAAGCTTTCTTT CASSYSPGGEAFF
. TRBJ2-7 . TRBV3-1/TRBV3-2 TGTGCCAGCAGCCAGATCGATAGCGGACCAAGCTCCTACGAGCAGTACTTC CASSQIDSGPSSYEQYF
. TRBJ2-2 once TRBV12-3/TRBV12-4 TGTGCCAGCAGTACCCGGGACGGGGAGCTGTTTTTT CASSTRDGELFF
. TRBJ1-1 . TRBV6-5 TGTGCCAGCAGACAGGGCCCCGGCACTGAAGCTTTCTTT CASRQGPGTEAFF
TRBD1 TRBJ1-1 . TRBV18 TGTGCCAGCTCACGAGGGGACAGGCTGAACACTGAAGCTTTCTTT CASSRGDRLNTEAFF
TRBD1 TRBJ1-1 . TRBV12-3/TRBV12-4 TGTGCCAGCAAGTTTGGCGGGACAGGGTCCTTCTTT CASKFGGTGSFF
. TRBJ1-4 . TRBV18 TGTGCCAGCTCACCGGGTTCGGCAGGGGATGAAAAACTGTTTTTT CASSPGSAGDEKLFF
. TRBJ2-1 . TRBV28 TGTGCCAGCAGTTCCCCGACTAGTTGGAGGCAGTTCTTC CASSSPTSWRQFF
. TRBJ1-4 . TRBV6-1 TGTGCCAGCAGTGAAGGAAAGGGGTTTGGAAAACTGTTTTTT CASSEGKGFGKLFF
. TRBJ1-2 . TRBV15 TGTGCCACCAGCAGGGATTTGGGGGGGGCGCTTGGCTACACCTTC CATSRDLGGALGYTF
. TRBJ1-3 . TRBV19 TGTGCCAGTAGTATAACAGGGACCACTGGAAACACCATATATTTT CASSITGTTGNTIYF
. TRBJ2-5 . TRBV3-1/TRBV3-2 TGTGCCAGCAGCCCCGTAACGGGAGAGGGGTTGGAGACCCAGTACTTC CASSPVTGEGLETQYF
. TRBJ2-2 . TRBV18 TGTGCCAGCTCACCAGTGGACGGGAGTAGGACCGGGGAGCTGTTTTTT CASSPVDGSRTGELFF
TRBD2 TRBJ2-1 once TRBV4-1 TGCGCCAGCAGCCACCTTGGGCTGGGGACTAGCGGGGGGAACTCCTACAATGAGCAGTTCTTC CASSHLGLGTSGGNSYNEQFF
TRBD1 TRBJ2-1 . TRBV4-2 TGTGCCAGCAGCCAGCCGACAGGGGGCGCGGGTGAGCAGTTCTTC CASSQPTGGAGEQFF
TRBD2 TRBJ2-7 . TRBV11-3 TGTGCCAGCAGCTTGGGCGGGAGCTCCTACGAGCAGTACTTC CASSLGGSSYEQYF
. TRBJ2-5 . TRBV5-1 TGCGCCAGCAGCTTAGTAGCGACACAAGAGACCCAGTACTTC CASSLVATQETQYF
. TRBJ1-2 . TRBV19 TGTGCCAGTACTCCTCCCGGGGGGCAGGGAAATGGCTACACCTTC CASTPPGGQGNGYTF
. TRBJ1-1 . TRBV11-2 TGTGCCAGCAGCTTCCCACGGGCTGAAGCTTTCTTT CASSFPRAEAFF
. TRBJ2-1 few TRBV7-2 TGTGCCAGCAGCTTAGGAGCGAACAATGAGCAGTTCTTC CASSLGANNEQFF
TRBD2 TRBJ2-2 . TRBV7-9 TGTGCCAGCAGCCCGTTGGGACTAGCGGGAGAGAACACCGGGGAGCTGTTTTTT CASSPLGLAGENTGELFF
TRBD1 TRBJ1-2 . TRBV18 TGTGCCAGCTCGCCTGCTTCGGGACAGGGGTTTCGCTATGGCTACACCTTC CASSPASGQGFRYGYTF
TRBD2 TRBJ2-1 . TRBV19 TGTGCCAGTATTAGCGGGAGATCCTACAATGAGCAGTTCTTC CASISGRSYNEQFF
. TRBJ1-1 . TRBV3-1/TRBV3-2 TGTGCCAGCAGCCAAGAAATTTCTAACACTGAAGCTTTCTTT CASSQEISNTEAFF
. TRBJ1-6 . TRBV6-5 TGTGCCAGCAGTTATGACAGCAGTTCACCCCTCCACTTT CASSYDSSSPLHF
TRBD2 TRBJ2-1 . TRBV29-1 TGCAGCGTTGAAGGGACTAGCGGCTACAATGAGCAGTTCTTC CSVEGTSGYNEQFF
. TRBJ2-2 . TRBV4-2 TGTGCCAGCAGCCAAGTCGGGGGTTGGAACACCGGGGAGCTGTTTTTT CASSQVGGWNTGELFF
TRBD1 TRBJ1-1 . TRBV5-4 TGTGCCAGCAGTAACGACGACAGGGGAAGGAACACTGAAGCTTTCTTT CASSNDDRGRNTEAFF
TRBD1 TRBJ1-2 few TRBV25-1 TGTGCCAGCAGACCCGGACAGGGCGGTTCTCGTAACTATGGCTACACCTTC CASRPGQGGSRNYGYTF
. TRBJ1-2 once TRBV19 TGTGCCAGTAGTATCGGCTCGGGGGGAGGGTATGGCTACACCTTC CASSIGSGGGYGYTF
. TRBJ1-1 . TRBV5-6 TGTGCCAGCAGCTTGCGGGGGGGCGGTATGAACACTGAAGCTTTCTTT CASSLRGGGMNTEAFF
TRBD2 TRBJ2-3 . TRBV27 TGTGCCAGCAGTATCCGGACTAGCGGGATGTCAGATACGCAGTATTTT CASSIRTSGMSDTQYF